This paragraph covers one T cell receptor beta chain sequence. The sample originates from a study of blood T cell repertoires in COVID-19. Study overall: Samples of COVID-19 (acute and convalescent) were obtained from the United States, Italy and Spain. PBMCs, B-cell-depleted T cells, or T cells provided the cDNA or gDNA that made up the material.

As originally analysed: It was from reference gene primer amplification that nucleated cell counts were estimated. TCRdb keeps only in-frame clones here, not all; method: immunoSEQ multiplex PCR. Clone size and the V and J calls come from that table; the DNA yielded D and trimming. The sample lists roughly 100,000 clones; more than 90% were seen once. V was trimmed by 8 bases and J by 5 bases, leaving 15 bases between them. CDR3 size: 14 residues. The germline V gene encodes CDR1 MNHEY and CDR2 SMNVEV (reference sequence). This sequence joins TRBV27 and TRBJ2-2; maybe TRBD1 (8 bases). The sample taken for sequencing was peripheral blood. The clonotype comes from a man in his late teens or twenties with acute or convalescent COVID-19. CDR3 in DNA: TGTGCCAGCTTGAACAGGGGGGGTACCGGGGAGCTGTTTTTT. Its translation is CASLNRGGTGELFF.